The 15 T cell receptor beta chains reported below all come from one sample, sequenced in a study of Ad26.COV2.S vaccination and SARS-CoV-2 variants. Some clones are missing from TCRdb's copy, which holds only in-frame ones; the method was immunoSEQ multiplex PCR. Of a few hundred thousand clones in the sample, 88% were seen once. This sample's treatment: some 20 received Ad26.COV2.S at low or high dose, single or two shots; five or six received placebo; per-sample allocation not given. Sampling happened 63 days after the first vaccine or placebo injection. Here the sequenced sample was peripheral blood, taken in a trial of Ad26.COV2.S vaccine versus placebo. The receptors originated from a person aged 18-60 years who received the Ad26.COV2.S COVID-19 vaccine or a placebo.

The table lists this clone with a count of one. CDR3 loop: CASSLATGKGTDTQYF. The CDR3 DNA reads as TGTGCCAGCAGCTTAGCGACGGGAAAGGGCACAGATACGCAGTATTTT. The chain employs TRBV7-8 and TRBJ2-3; perhaps TRBD2 as D (5 bases). The germline gives CDR1 SGHVS, CDR2 FQNEAQ. V lost 0 bases to trimming and J lost 1 base, with 11 bases between them. This CDR3 has 16 residues.

V usage is TRBV10-2 and J usage is TRBJ1-4, with D possibly being TRBD1 (5 bases). Germline V lookup: CDR1 WSHSY, CDR2 SAAADI. V dropped 8 bases and J dropped 3 bases, with 16 bases sitting between them. The CDR3 loop spans 15 amino acids. The CDR3 reads CASSTRGSANEKLFF. In DNA, the CDR3 is TGCGCCAGCTCAACTCGGGGGTCCGCTAATGAAAAACTGTTTTTT.

This chain joins TRBV7-9 and TRBJ1-2; no firm D call. This CDR3 is built from 15 residues. The V end lost 1 base, the J end lost 2 bases, and 11 bases lay between the germline ends. Germline CDR1 is SEHNR and CDR2 is FQNEAQ (reference sequence). CDR3 residues: CASSLVGSGNYGYTF. The CDR3 DNA follows: TGTGCCAGCAGCTTAGTCGGCAGCGGGAACTATGGCTACACCTTC.

This chain connects TRBV10-3 to TRBJ1-4; tentatively, D is TRBD1 (5 bases). The CDR3 runs to 18 residues. Trimming cost V 0 bases and J 5 bases, with 19 bases left between them. CDR1 ENHRY and CDR2 SYGVKD come from the germline V gene. CDR3 coding DNA: TGTGCCATCAGTGAGTCCTGGGGCAAGTCGCCGGGAAATGAAAAACTGTTTTTT. Translation: CAISESWGKSPGNEKLFF.

The count of this clone is one. The chain recombines TRBV7-2 with TRBJ2-3, with D perhaps matching TRBD2 (5 bases). Trimming cost V 0 bases and J 2 bases, with 24 bases left between them. CDR3 length equals 20 residues. Germline CDR1 SGHTA, CDR2 FQGNSA. CDR3 nucleotides: TGTGCCAGCAGCTTAGCGCCGGTTTTCGAGGAGCTAGCACACACAGATACGCAGTATTTT. Translation: CASSLAPVFEELAHTDTQYF.

The rearrangement uses TRBV5-5 and TRBJ2-3; 7 nucleotides align to TRBD2. Germline CDR1 is SGHKS and CDR2 is YYEKEE (reference sequence). The CDR3 is 15 amino acids. J gave up 1 base and V 2 bases, and 4 bases lay outside the gene matches. DNA of the CDR3: TGTGCCAGCAGCTTCCGTCGGGGGGGCACAGATACGCAGTATTTT. Protein product: CASSFRRGGTDTQYF.

Concerning this clone itself: A much larger clonotype is one base distant, so this may be a read error. The J gene is TRBJ2-3, the V gene TRBV27; the D is unclear. The V gene's germline CDR1 is MNHEY and CDR2 SMNVEV (reference sequence). Trimming removed 4 bases at V and 0 bases at J, with 5 bases between. The CDR3 totals 13 residues. This CDR3 reads CASSYSSTDTQYF. The CDR3 coding sequence is TGTGCCAGCAGTTATTCTAGCACAGATACGCAGTATTTT.

The chain carries TRBV4-1 and TRBJ2-7; perhaps TRBD1 as D (5 bases). Trimming removed 5 bases from V and 2 bases from J, with 16 bases in between. Germline V gene data show CDR1 as MGHRA and CDR2 as YSYEKL. The CDR3 consists of 15 residues. The CDR3 region is CASSYDGHNTYEQYF. As DNA, the CDR3 is TGCGCCAGCAGCTACGATGGACATAATACCTACGAGCAGTACTTC.

This clone occurred once. This chain uses TRBV30 with TRBJ1-6; D ambiguous. CDR1 is GTSNPN, CDR2 SVGIG, per germline (reference sequence). Trimming shortened V by 0 bases and J by 3 bases, and 6 bases separated the two germline ends. This CDR3 region has 14 residues. CDR3 in DNA: TGTGCCTGGAGTGTACACAGCTATAATTCACCCCTCCACTTT. Its translation: CAWSVHSYNSPLHF.

The gene calls are TRBV29-1 and TRBJ1-2; unclear D gene. Germline values: CDR1 SQVTM, CDR2 ANQGSEA. CDR3 length equals 12 residues. Trimming removed 1 base from V and 8 bases from J, with 11 bases in between. DNA for the CDR3: TGCAGCGTTGAAGGGAAGTCTGCGGGCTACACCTTC. As protein: CSVEGKSAGYTF.

The DNA of the CDR3 is TGCGCCAGCAGCTTGGCGTCTTCCCAAGAGACCCAGTACTTC. Its protein product is CASSLASSQETQYF. The V gene is TRBV5-1, the J gene TRBJ2-5; D remains ambiguous. The germline CDR1 and CDR2 sequences are SGHRS and YFSETQ. The V end was cut by 0 bases, the J end by 1 base, with 7 bases between. The CDR3 spans 14 residues. Full variable domain (missing parts from reference TRBV5-1 and TRBJ2-5): KAGVTQTPRYLIKTRGQQVTLSCSPISGHRSVSWYQQTPGQGLQFLFEYFSETQRNKGNFPGRFSGRQFSNSRSEMNVSTLELGDSALYLCASSLASSQETQYFGPGTRLLVL.

The rearrangement uses TRBV5-4 and TRBJ2-5, with 9 nucleotides matching TRBD1. The J segment lost 7 bases and the V segment lost 4 bases, leaving 5 bases of the junction unmatched. The germline V gene has CDR1 SGHNT and CDR2 YYREEE (reference sequence). This CDR3 spans 13 amino acids. The CDR3 coding sequence is TGTGCCAGCAGCGTGGGACAGGGAGTGACCCAGTACTTC. Protein sequence: CASSVGQGVTQYF.

This clone was counted once. The CDR3 loop is CASSSIIRGREQYF. DNA of the CDR3: TGTGCCAGCAGCTCGATAATCAGGGGGCGCGAGCAGTACTTC. The V call is TRBV11-2, the J call TRBJ2-7; 8 bases align to TRBD1. J lost 6 bases, V lost 4 bases, and 8 bases had no gene match. This CDR3 is 14 amino acids long. Germline CDR1 reads SGHAT; CDR2 reads FQNNGV.

This clone was counted only a few times. The CDR3 coding sequence is TGCAGCGTCCAGGGCCACTCGAGCACCGGGGAGCTGTTTTTT. Translated, it gives CSVQGHSSTGELFF. This rearrangement joins TRBV29-1 to TRBJ2-2; possibly TRBD1 for D (5 bases). The CDR3 loop spans 14 amino acids. Germline-derived CDR1 and CDR2 are SQVTM and ANQGSEA. V shed 6 bases and J shed 4 bases, with 15 bases lying between them.

This sequence joins TRBV4-1 and TRBJ2-1; weak D call: TRBD2 (5 bases). The CDR3 loop spans 14 amino acids. The V end lost 1 base, the J end lost 5 bases, and 9 bases lay between the germline ends. The germline CDR1 and CDR2 sequences are MGHRA and YSYEKL. In nucleotides, the CDR3 is TGCGCCAGCAGCCAAGTTGGACTGAACAATGAGCAGTTCTTC. Amino acids: CASSQVGLNNEQFF.